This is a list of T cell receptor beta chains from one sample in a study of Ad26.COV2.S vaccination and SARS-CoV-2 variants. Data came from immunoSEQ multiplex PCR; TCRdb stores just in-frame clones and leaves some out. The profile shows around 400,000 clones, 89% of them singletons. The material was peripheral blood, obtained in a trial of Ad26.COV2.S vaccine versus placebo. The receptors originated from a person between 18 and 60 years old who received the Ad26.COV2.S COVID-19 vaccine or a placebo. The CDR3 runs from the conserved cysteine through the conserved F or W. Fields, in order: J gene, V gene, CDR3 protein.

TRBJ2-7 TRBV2 CASTEGSGGAYEQYF
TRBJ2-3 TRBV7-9 CSSGTGSTDTQYF
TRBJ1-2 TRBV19 CASSRGPRQVYGYTF
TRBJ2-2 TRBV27 CASSLHSGLNTGELFF
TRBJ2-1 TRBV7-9 CASSSPPGLAALPYNEQFF
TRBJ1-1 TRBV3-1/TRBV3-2 CASSPPTGGSRNTEAFF
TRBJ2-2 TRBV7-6 CASSMGLAGGATGELFF
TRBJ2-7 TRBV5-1 CASAHRQGAASYEQYF
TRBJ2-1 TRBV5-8 CASSRGLARYNEQFF
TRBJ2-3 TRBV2 CASSRQGSEDTQYF
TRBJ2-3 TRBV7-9 CASSLFRLAGSTDTQYF
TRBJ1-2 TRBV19 CASIPPGQLYGYTF
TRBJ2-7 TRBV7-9 CASSPPRHYEQYF
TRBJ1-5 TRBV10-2 CASSLGGGNQPQHF
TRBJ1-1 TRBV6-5 CASVNREAEAFF
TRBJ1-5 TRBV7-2 CASSQTAYQPQHF
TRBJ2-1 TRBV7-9 CASSQSGRAYNEQFF
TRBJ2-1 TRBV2 CASSERGTGHNEQFF
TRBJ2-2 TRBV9 CASSVFPSGDTGELFF
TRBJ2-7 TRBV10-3 CAISASGTGAREQYF
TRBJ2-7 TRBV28 CASSRDQTQNEQYF
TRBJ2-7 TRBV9 CASSPTQGAQVHEQYF
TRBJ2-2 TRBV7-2 CASSLGRGVVAGELFF
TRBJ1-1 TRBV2 CASSKWGSENTEAFF
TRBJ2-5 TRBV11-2 CASSLGSNQETQYF
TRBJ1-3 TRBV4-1 CASSENWAGPLDTIYF
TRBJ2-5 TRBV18 CASSPTGTPQETQYF
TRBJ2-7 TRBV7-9 CASTLDRTQYF
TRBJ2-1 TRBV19 CASSIPAGGPVNEQFF
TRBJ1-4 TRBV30 CAWSPAWGINEKLFF
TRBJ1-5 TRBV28 CATGPGQQPQHF
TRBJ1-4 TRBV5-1 CASRGGLSEKLFF
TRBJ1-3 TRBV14 CASSQDSWIGGNTIYF
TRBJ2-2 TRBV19 CASSDRGNTGELFF
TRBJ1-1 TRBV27 CASSTSSGAFF
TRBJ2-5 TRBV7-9 CASSSDQGGETQYF
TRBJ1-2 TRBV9 CASSAPGSANYGYTF
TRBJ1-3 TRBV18 CASSDFTGAGNTIYF
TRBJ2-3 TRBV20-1 CSASPINLGNTDTQYF
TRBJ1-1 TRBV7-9 CASSPGRHTEAFF
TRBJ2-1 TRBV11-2 CASSLGGFEQFF
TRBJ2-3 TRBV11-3 CASSLELAGLSTQYF
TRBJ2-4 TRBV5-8 CASSRLRDPDLLAKNIQYF
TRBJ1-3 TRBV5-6 CASSLAGVGNTIYF